This T cell receptor beta chain was sequenced for a study of blood T cell repertoires in COVID-19. Study at large: Donors in the United States, Italy and Spain gave samples during acute or convalescent COVID-19.

Trimming left V 0 bases short and J 2 bases short, with 7 bases between. Germline V gives CDR1 SGHAT, CDR2 FQNNGV. This CDR3 is built from 14 residues. Original methodology: Using reference gene primer amplification, nucleated cell counts were estimated. The data were produced by immunoSEQ multiplex PCR, yet TCRdb's version contains in-frame clones alone and is incomplete. The DNA was the basis for D and trimming; V, J and clone size are from that table. The sample consists of 150,000 or so clones, 75% to 80% of them appearing once. Input material: PBMCs or T cells enriched from blood (not recorded which). J is TRBJ1-1 and V is TRBV11-2; D remains ambiguous. The TCR comes from a woman aged 50 to 60 who had recovered from COVID-19. The CDR3 loop is CASSLDYLNTEAFF. CDR3 DNA sequence: TGTGCCAGCAGCTTAGATTACTTAAACACTGAAGCTTTCTTT.